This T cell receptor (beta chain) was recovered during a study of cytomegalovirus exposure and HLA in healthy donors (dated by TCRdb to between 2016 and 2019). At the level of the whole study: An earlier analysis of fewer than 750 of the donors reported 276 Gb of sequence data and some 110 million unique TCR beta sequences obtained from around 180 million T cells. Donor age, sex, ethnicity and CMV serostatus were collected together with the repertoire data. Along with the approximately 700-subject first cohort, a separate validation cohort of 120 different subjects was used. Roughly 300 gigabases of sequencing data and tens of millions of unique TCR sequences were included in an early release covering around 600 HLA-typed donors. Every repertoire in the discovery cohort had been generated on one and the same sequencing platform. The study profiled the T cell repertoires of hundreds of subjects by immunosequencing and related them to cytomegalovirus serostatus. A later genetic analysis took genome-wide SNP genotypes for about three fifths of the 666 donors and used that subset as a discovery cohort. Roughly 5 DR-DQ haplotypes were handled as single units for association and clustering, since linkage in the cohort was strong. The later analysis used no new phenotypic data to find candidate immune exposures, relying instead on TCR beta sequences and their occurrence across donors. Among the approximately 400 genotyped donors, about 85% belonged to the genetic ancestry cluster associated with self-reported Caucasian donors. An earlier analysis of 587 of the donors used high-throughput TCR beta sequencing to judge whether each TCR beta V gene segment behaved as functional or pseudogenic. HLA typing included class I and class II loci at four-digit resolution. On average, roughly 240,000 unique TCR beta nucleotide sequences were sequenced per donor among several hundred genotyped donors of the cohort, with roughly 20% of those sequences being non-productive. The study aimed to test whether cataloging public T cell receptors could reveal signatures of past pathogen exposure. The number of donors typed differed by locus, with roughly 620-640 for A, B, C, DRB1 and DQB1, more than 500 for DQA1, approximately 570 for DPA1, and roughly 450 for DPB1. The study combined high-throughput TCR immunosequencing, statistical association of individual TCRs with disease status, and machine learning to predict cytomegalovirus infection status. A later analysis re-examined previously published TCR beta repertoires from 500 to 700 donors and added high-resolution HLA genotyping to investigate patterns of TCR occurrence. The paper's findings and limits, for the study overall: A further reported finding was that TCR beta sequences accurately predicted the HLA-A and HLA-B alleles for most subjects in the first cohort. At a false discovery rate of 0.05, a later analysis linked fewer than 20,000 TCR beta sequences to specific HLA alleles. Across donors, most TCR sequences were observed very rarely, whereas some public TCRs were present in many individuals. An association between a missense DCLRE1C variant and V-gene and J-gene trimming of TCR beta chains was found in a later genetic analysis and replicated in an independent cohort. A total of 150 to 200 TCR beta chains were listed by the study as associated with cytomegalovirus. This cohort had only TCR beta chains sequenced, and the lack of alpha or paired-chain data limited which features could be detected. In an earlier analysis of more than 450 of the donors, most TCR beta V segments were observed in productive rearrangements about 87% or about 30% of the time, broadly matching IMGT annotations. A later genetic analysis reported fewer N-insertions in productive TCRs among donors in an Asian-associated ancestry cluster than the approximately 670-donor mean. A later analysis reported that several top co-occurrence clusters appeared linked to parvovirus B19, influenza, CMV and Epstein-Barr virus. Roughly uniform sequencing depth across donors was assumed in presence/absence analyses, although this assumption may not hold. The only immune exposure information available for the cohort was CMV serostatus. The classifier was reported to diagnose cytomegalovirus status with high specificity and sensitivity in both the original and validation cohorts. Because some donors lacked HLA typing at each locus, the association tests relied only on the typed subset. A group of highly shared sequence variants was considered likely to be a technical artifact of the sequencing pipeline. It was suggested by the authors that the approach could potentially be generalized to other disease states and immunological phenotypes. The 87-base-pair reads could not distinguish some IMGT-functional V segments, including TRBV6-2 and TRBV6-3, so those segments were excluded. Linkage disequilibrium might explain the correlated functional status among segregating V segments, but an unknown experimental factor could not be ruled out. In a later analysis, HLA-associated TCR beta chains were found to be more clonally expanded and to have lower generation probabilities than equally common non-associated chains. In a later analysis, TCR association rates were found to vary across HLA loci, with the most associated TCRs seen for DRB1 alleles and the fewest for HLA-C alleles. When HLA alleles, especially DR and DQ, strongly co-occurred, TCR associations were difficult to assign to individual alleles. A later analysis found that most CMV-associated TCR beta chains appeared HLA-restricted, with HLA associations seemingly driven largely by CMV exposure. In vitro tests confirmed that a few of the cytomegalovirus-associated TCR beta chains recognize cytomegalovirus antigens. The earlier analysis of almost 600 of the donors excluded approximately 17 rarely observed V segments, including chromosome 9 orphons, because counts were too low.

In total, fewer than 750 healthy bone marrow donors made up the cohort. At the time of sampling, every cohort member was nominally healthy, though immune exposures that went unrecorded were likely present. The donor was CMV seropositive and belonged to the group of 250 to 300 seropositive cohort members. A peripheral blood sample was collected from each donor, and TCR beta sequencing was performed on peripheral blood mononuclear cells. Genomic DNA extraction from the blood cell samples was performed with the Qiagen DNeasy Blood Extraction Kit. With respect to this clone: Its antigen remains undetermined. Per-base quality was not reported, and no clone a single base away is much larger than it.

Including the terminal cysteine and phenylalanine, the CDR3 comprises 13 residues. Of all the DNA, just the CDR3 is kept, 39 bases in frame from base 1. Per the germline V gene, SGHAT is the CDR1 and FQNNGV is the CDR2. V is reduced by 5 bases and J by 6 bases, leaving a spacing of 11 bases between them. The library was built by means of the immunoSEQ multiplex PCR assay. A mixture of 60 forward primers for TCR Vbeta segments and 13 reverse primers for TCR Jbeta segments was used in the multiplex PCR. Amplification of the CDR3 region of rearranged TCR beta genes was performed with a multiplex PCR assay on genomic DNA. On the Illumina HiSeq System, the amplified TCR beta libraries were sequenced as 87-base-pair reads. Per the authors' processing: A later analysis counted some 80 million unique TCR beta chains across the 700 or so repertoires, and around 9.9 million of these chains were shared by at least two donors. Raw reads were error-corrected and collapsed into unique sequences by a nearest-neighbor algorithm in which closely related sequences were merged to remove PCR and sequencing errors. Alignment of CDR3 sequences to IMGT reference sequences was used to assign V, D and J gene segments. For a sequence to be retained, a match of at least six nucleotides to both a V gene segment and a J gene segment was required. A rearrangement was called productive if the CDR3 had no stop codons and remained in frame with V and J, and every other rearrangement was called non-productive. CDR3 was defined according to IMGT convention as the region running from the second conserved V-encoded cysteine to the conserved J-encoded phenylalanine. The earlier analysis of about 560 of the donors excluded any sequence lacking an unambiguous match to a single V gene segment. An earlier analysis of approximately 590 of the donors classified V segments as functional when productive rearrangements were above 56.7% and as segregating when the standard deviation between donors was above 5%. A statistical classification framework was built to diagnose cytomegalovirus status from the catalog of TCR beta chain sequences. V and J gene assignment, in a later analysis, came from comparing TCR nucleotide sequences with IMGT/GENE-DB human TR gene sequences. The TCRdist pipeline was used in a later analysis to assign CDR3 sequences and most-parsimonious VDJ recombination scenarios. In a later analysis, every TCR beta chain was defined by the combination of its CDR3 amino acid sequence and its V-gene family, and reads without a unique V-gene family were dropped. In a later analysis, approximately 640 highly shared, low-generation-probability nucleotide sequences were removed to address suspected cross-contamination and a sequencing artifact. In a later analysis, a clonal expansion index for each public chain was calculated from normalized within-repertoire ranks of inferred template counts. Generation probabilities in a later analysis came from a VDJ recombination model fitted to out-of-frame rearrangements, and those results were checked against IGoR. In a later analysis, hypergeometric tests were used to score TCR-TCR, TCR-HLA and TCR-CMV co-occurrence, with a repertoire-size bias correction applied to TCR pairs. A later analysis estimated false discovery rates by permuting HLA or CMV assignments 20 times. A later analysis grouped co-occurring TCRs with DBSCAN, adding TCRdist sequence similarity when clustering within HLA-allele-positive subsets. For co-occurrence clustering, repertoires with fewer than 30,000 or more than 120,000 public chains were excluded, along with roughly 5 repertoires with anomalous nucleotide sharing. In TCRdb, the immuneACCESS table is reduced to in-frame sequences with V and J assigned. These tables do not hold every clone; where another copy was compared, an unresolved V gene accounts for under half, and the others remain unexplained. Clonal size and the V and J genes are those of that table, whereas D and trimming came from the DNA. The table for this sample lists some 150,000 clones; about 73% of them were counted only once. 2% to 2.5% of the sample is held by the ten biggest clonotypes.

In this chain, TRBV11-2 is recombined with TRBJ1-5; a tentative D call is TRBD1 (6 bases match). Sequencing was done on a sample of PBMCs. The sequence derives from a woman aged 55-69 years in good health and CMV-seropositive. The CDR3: CASSIQGAQPQHF. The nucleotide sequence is TGTGCCAGCAGCATACAGGGAGCTCAGCCCCAGCATTTT.